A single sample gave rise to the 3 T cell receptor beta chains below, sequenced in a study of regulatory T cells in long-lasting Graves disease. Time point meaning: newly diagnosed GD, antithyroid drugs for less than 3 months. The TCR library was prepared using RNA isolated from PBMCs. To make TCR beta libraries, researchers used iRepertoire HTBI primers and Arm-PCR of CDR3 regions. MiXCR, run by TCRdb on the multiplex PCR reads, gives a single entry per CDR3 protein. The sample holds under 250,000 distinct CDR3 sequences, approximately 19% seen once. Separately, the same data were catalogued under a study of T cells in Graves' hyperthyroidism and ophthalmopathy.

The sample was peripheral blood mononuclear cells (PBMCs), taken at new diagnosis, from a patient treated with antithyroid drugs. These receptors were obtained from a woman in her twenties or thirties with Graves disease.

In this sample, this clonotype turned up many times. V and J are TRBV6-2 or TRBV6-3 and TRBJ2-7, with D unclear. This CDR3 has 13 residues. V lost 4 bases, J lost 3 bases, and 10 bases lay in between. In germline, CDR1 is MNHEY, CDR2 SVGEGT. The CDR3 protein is CASSSPVDYEQYF. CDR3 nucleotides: TGTGCCAGCAGTTCCCCGGTTGACTACGAGCAGTACTTC.

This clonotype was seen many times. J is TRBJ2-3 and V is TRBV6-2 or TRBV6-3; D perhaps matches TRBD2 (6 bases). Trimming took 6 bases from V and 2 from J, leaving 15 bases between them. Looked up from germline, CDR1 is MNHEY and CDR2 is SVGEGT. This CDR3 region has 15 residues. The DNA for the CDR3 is TGTGCCAGCAGCACGGGACTGCTACCCACAGATACGCAGTATTTT. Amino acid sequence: CASSTGLLPTDTQYF.

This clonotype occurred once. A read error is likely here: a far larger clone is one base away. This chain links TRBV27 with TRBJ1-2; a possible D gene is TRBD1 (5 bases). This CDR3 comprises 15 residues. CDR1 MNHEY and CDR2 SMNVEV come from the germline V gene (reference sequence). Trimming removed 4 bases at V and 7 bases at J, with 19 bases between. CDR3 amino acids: CASSSRVGRVFGYTF. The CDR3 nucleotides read TGTGCCAGCAGTTCCCGGGTGGGCAGGGTTTTTGGCTACACCTTC.